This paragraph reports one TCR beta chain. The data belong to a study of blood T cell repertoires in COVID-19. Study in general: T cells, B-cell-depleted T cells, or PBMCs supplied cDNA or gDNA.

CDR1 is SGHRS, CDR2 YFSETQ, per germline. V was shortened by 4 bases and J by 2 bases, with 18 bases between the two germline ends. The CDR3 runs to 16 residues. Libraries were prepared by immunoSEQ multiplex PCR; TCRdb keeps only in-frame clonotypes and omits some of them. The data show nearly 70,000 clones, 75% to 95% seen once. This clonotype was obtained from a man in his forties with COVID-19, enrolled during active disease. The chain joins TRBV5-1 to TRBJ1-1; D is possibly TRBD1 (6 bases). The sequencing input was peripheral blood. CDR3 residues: CASSPRTGTPNTEAFF. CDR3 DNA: TGCGCCAGCAGCCCGCGAACCGGGACACCAAACACTGAAGCTTTCTTT.